This T cell receptor (beta chain) was observed in a study of T cell responses to AZD1222 COVID-19 vaccine. General observations from the study: Compared with day 0, the breadth and depth of the Spike-specific TCR repertoire rose significantly after two doses of AZD1222. Females outnumbered males among donors, who were mostly white British; clonal diversity was possibly underestimated. Vaccine-related CD4 TCRs covered spike, predominating at 160-218 and 743-854.

This clone was observed a single time. What it recognizes is unknown. V was clipped by 7 bases and J by 8 bases; unmatched bases: 10. The CDR3 length is 14 residues. Germline CDR1 reads SNHLY; CDR2 reads FYNNEI. Generated by immunoSEQ multiplex PCR, the TCRdb table keeps only in-frame clones and is missing some. This sample carries 200,000 or so clones, 90% to 95% of them seen once, and the ten largest clones take roughly 1%. Sequencing used peripheral blood, obtained 28 days after the second AZD1222 dose. The rearrangement links TRBV2 to TRBJ2-1; the match to TRBD2 covers 8 bases. This clonotype originated in an adult who received the AZD1222 COVID-19 vaccine. The CDR3 spells CASIPGGAVDEQFF. In nucleotides, the CDR3 is TGTGCCAGCATTCCCGGGGGGGCTGTGGATGAGCAGTTCTTC. The whole variable domain, filled in from reference TRBV2 and TRBJ2-1, reads EPEVTQTPSHQVTQMGQEVILRCVPISNHLYFYWYRQILGQKVEFLVSFYNNEISEKSEIFDDQFSVERPDGSNFTLKIRSTKLEDSAMYFCASIPGGAVDEQFFGPGTRLTVL.